This T cell receptor (beta chain) appears in the sequencing data of a study of OX40 agonist ivuxolimab in advanced cancers. Study-wide background: As their treatment, patients were administered ivuxolimab, an agonistic anti-OX40 (CD134) antibody.

CDR3 length: 13 amino acids. Germline CDR1 reads MNHEY; CDR2 reads SVGAGI. V was shortened by 2 bases and J by 7 bases, with 11 bases between the two germline ends. Here immunoSEQ multiplex PCR was the method, and the copy in TCRdb shows in-frame clones only, minus some. In the table there are fewer than 90,000 clones, over 75% of which are singletons. General study results and limits: Low normalized clonal expansion also occurred in some nonresponding patients. Antigen targets of the expanded peripheral T cells went undetermined.

This clone is a singleton in its sample. No antigen is known for it. Baseline, cycle 4 day 1, and cycle 7 day 1 were the blood sampling points. The origin of this receptor is an adult with an advanced solid tumor such as melanoma, head and neck, liver or kidney cancer. The specimen was CD4+ or CD8+ T cells sorted from blood, collected in a trial of the OX40 agonist ivuxolimab. The V call is TRBV6-5, the J call TRBJ1-1, with D uncertain. CDR3 sequence: CASSYGAPSEAFF. CDR3 nucleotide sequence: TGTGCCAGCAGTTACGGTGCACCTAGTGAAGCTTTCTTT.